Sequencing of this T cell receptor (beta chain) was carried out in a study of cytomegalovirus exposure and HLA in healthy donors (TCRdb year 2017). Regarding the research as a whole: In an earlier analysis of some 550 of the donors, roughly 300 Gb of sequence data and approximately 100 million unique TCR beta sequences from roughly 180 million T cells were reported. The number of typed donors differed by locus: about 620-630 for A, B, C, DRB1 and DQB1; approximately 540 for DQA1; around 580 for DPA1; and 450 to 480 for DPB1. HLA typing included class I and class II loci at four-digit resolution. Five DR-DQ haplotypes were handled as single units for association and clustering, since linkage in the cohort was strong. A separate validation cohort of roughly 120 different subjects was used in addition to the roughly 700-subject first cohort. A later analysis re-examined previously published TCR beta repertoires from over 500 donors and added high-resolution HLA genotyping to investigate patterns of TCR occurrence. To decide whether each TCR beta V gene segment behaved as functional or pseudogenic, an earlier analysis of some 580 of the donors relied on high-throughput TCR beta sequencing. The later analysis used no new phenotypic data to find candidate immune exposures, relying instead on TCR beta sequences and their occurrence across donors. Every discovery cohort repertoire had been produced on one sequencing platform. Among a few hundred genotyped donors of the cohort, an average of 235,054 unique TCR beta nucleotide sequences were sequenced per donor, roughly a sixth of them non-productive. Of the approximately 400 genotyped donors, about 80% fell in the genetic ancestry cluster associated with self-reported Caucasian donors. In a later genetic analysis, genome-wide SNP genotypes for 398 of the 666 donors were used, and that subset was treated as a discovery cohort. Using immunosequencing, the study profiled T cell repertoires from 550 to 750 subjects and related those repertoires to cytomegalovirus serostatus. To predict cytomegalovirus infection status, the study brought together high-throughput TCR immunosequencing, statistical association of individual TCRs with disease status, and machine learning. An early release that covered roughly 600 HLA-typed donors contained approximately 320 gigabases of sequencing data and tens of millions of unique TCR sequences. Alongside the repertoire data, information on donor age, sex, ethnicity and CMV serostatus was compiled. The study aimed to test whether cataloging public T cell receptors could reveal signatures of past pathogen exposure. General study outcomes and caveats: A further reported finding was that TCR beta sequences accurately predicted the HLA-A and HLA-B alleles for most subjects in the first cohort. A total of fewer than 200 TCR beta chains were listed by the study as associated with cytomegalovirus. Only TCR beta chains were sequenced in this cohort, and the absence of alpha or paired-chain data limited detectable features. The classifier was reported to diagnose cytomegalovirus status with high specificity and sensitivity in both the original cohort and the validation cohort. A later analysis reported that several top co-occurrence clusters appeared linked to parvovirus B19, influenza, CMV and Epstein-Barr virus. A group of highly shared sequence variants was considered likely to be a technical artifact of the sequencing pipeline. Some IMGT-functional V segments, including TRBV6-2 and TRBV6-3, could not be distinguished by the 87-base-pair reads and were therefore excluded. A later analysis associated 15,000 to 20,000 TCR beta sequences with specific HLA alleles at a false discovery rate of 0.05. The presence/absence analyses assumed that sequencing depth was roughly uniform across donors, and that assumption may not be true. CMV serostatus was the only immune exposure information available for the cohort. Correlated functional status among segregating V segments might be attributable to linkage disequilibrium, but an unknown experimental factor could not be ruled out. Most TCR sequences were seen in very few donors, while some public TCRs were found in many individuals. In an earlier analysis of several hundred of the donors, most TCR beta V segments were observed in productive rearrangements about 87% or about 30% of the time, broadly matching IMGT annotations. According to a later analysis, TCR association rates differed among HLA loci, with DRB1 alleles showing the most associated TCRs and HLA-C alleles showing the fewest. According to a later genetic analysis, donors in an Asian-associated ancestry cluster had fewer N-insertions in productive TCRs than the approximately 670-donor mean. The earlier analysis of some 560 of the donors excluded some 16 rarely observed V segments, including chromosome 9 orphons, because counts were too low. In a later genetic analysis, a missense DCLRE1C variant was associated with V-gene and J-gene trimming of TCR beta chains, and the association was replicated in an independent cohort. In a later analysis, HLA-associated TCR beta chains showed more clonal expansion and lower generation probabilities than non-associated chains that were equally common. Most CMV-associated TCR beta chains appeared to be HLA-restricted in a later analysis, and the HLA associations seemed to be driven largely by CMV exposure. Because HLA typing was unavailable for some donors at each locus, only the typed subset was used in association tests. Strong co-occurrence of HLA alleles, especially DR and DQ, made assigning TCR associations to individual alleles difficult. The authors suggested that the approach could potentially be generalized to other disease states and immunological phenotypes. Three of the identified cytomegalovirus-associated TCR beta chains were confirmed in vitro to be specific for cytomegalovirus antigens.

Concerning this clone itself: No antigen is known for it. Per-base quality was not reported, and no clone a single base away is much larger than it.

In total, just over 650 healthy bone marrow donors made up the cohort. At the time of sampling, every cohort member was nominally healthy, though immune exposures that went unrecorded were likely present. The donor tested CMV seronegative, placing the donor among the 352 seronegative members of the cohort. Each donor provided a peripheral blood sample, and peripheral blood mononuclear cells were used for TCR beta sequencing. Genomic DNA extraction from the blood cell samples was performed with the Qiagen DNeasy Blood Extraction Kit. The CDR3, cysteine through phenylalanine, is 14 amino acids long. The sequence is cut down to CDR3 DNA, 42 bases in frame from base 1. Deletion took 4 bases off V and 1 base off J, with a span of 11 bases between the germline ends. In the germline V gene, CDR1 corresponds to SGDLS and CDR2 to YYNGEE. The method behind the library was the immunoSEQ multiplex PCR assay. For the multiplex PCR, a mixture combining 60 forward primers for TCR Vbeta segments and 13 reverse primers for TCR Jbeta segments was used. The CDR3 region of rearranged TCR beta genes was amplified from genomic DNA by a multiplex PCR assay. The amplified TCR beta libraries were sequenced on the Illumina HiSeq System as 87-base-pair reads. The source study handled its data this way. A later analysis tallied approximately 87 million unique TCR beta chains across the 600 to 700 repertoires, and some 10 million of those chains were shared by two or more donors. A nearest-neighbor algorithm error-corrected the raw reads and collapsed the reads into unique sequences, merging closely related sequences to remove PCR and sequencing errors. V, D and J gene segments were assigned by aligning CDR3 sequences to IMGT reference sequences. Each retained sequence needed at least a six-nucleotide match to both a V gene segment and a J gene segment. Rearrangements were called productive when the CDR3 lacked stop codons and stayed in frame with V and J; all others were non-productive. CDR3 was defined according to IMGT convention as the region running from the second conserved V-encoded cysteine to the conserved J-encoded phenylalanine. The earlier analysis of about 610 of the donors excluded sequences that lacked an unambiguous match to a single V gene segment. In an earlier analysis of 587 of the donors, V segments were called functional above 56.7% productive rearrangements and were called segregating when the between-donor standard deviation exceeded 5%. A statistical classification framework was built for diagnosing cytomegalovirus status from the catalog of TCR beta chain sequences. In a later analysis, V and J genes were assigned by comparing TCR nucleotide sequences against IMGT/GENE-DB human TR gene sequences. The TCRdist pipeline was used in a later analysis to assign CDR3 sequences and most-parsimonious VDJ recombination scenarios. In a later analysis, every TCR beta chain was defined by the combination of its CDR3 amino acid sequence and its V-gene family, and reads without a unique V-gene family were dropped. A later analysis removed over 500 highly shared, low-generation-probability nucleotide sequences to deal with suspected cross-contamination and a sequencing artifact. For each public chain, a later analysis derived a clonal expansion index from normalized ranks of inferred template counts within each repertoire. In a later analysis, generation probabilities were computed using a VDJ recombination model fitted to out-of-frame rearrangements, and the results were checked against IGoR. In a later analysis, hypergeometric tests were used to score TCR-TCR, TCR-HLA and TCR-CMV co-occurrence, with a repertoire-size bias correction applied to TCR pairs. In a later analysis, false discovery rates were estimated by permuting HLA or CMV assignments 20 times. In a later analysis, co-occurring TCRs were grouped using DBSCAN, with TCRdist sequence similarity added in when clustering inside HLA-allele-positive subsets. Repertoires with fewer than 30,000 or more than 120,000 public chains were left out of co-occurrence clustering, as were roughly five repertoires with anomalous nucleotide sharing. The source is immuneACCESS, and TCRdb retained only in-frame sequences with V and J called. Part of the clones is not carried over; for the studies checked, unresolved V genes explain less than half of this, and the remainder is unexplained. The V and J calls and clone size come from that table; D and trimming were worked out from the DNA. In all, the sample holds 200,000 or so clones, and 70% to 80% of those were seen once. The ten largest clones represent 0.22% of the sample.

The source material was PBMCs. This receptor was identified in a girl aged 2 to 10 in good health and CMV-seronegative. This chain is built from TRBV9 and TRBJ2-5; the D gene is not confidently resolved. CDR3 loop: CASSPFNSQETQYF. The DNA sequence is as follows: TGTGCCAGCAGCCCATTTAACTCCCAAGAGACCCAGTACTTC.